The 25 T cell receptor beta chains reported below all come from one sample, sequenced in a study of blood T cells in healthy people across ages. Through a sample-barcoded 5' primer and a J-beta primer mix, a second PCR was run for roughly 6 to 12 cycles. A single record per CDR3 protein comes from TCRdb applying MiXCR to the 5' RACE reads. The sample lists 730,000 or so distinct CDR3 sequences; roughly 45% were seen once. Sequencing was performed on blood. Receptors originate from an older woman in good health.

As to this clonotype: This may be a read error, as it is one base from a much larger clone. The chain carries TRBV5-1 and TRBJ2-2, with D hard to call. Per germline, CDR1 SGHRS and CDR2 YFSETQ. V shed 0 bases and J shed 2 bases, with 8 bases lying between them. This CDR3 has 15 residues. The CDR3 DNA sequence: TGCGCCAGCAGCTTGGCTGAACAAAACACCGGGGAGCTGTTTTTT. Its translation is CASSLAEQNTGELFF.

This chain uses TRBV7-9 with TRBJ1-1; tentative D call: TRBD1 (6 bases). Germline loops: CDR1 SEHNR, CDR2 FQNEAQ (reference sequence). Trimming pared 3 bases from V and 4 bases from J, leaving 15 bases between. The CDR3 totals 15 residues. CDR3 in amino acids: CASSLRETGLTEAFF. In nucleotides, the CDR3 is TGTGCCAGCAGCTTGAGGGAGACAGGACTCACTGAAGCTTTCTTT.

This chain links TRBV25-1 with TRBJ2-2, with D maybe TRBD2 (5 bases). V was trimmed by 2 bases and J by 3 bases, leaving 7 bases between them. Germline values: CDR1 MGHDK, CDR2 SYGVNS. The CDR3 sequence is 14 residues long. This chain's CDR3 is CASSEGLHTGELFF. The CDR3 DNA reads as TGTGCCAGCAGTGAAGGACTCCACACCGGGGAGCTGTTTTTT. The full variable domain, in which reference TRBV25-1 and TRBJ2-2 provide the parts outside the CDR3, is EADIYQTPRYLVIGTGKKITLECSQTMGHDKMYWYQQDPGMELHLIHYSYGVNSTEKGDLSSESTVSRIRTEHFPLTLESARPSHTSQYLCASSEGLHTGELFFGEGSRLTVL.

This chain uses TRBV11-3 with TRBJ1-1; D remains unclear. V gave up 3 bases and J gave up 1 base, with 6 bases separating them. Germline V gene data show CDR1 as SGHNT and CDR2 as YENEEA. The CDR3 covers 13 residues. DNA for the CDR3: TGTGCCAGCAGCTTTACTACGAACACTGAAGCTTTCTTT. Encoded protein: CASSFTTNTEAFF.

A few counts support this clonotype. This rearrangement joins TRBV5-1 to TRBJ2-5; D gene unclear. V gave up 0 bases and J gave up 7 bases, with 13 bases separating them. The CDR3 covers 14 residues. The germline CDR1 and CDR2 sequences are SGHRS and YFSETQ. This CDR3 reads CASSLVISPATQYF. DNA of the CDR3: TGCGCCAGCAGCTTGGTAATCTCACCGGCGACCCAGTACTTC. Looking up the rest from reference TRBV5-1 and TRBJ2-5 gives the full variable domain: KAGVTQTPRYLIKTRGQQVTLSCSPISGHRSVSWYQQTPGQGLQFLFEYFSETQRNKGNFPGRFSGRQFSNSRSEMNVSTLELGDSALYLCASSLVISPATQYFGPGTRLLVL.

In DNA form, the CDR3 reads TGCGCCAGCAGCCAAGATCGGACGAGTGGCTCACCCCTCCACTTT. This encodes CASSQDRTSGSPLHF. The chain recombines TRBV4-3 with TRBJ1-6; no definite D call. The CDR3 is made up of 15 amino acids. The germline gives CDR1 LGHNA, CDR2 YSLEER. V lost 0 bases, J lost 10 bases, and 13 bases lay in between.

This clonotype has a handful of counts. V gene TRBV9 combines with J gene TRBJ2-5; 9 bases match TRBD1. The better agreement between TRBJ2-7 and the DNA end casts doubt on the J call. The CDR3 contains 15 residues. Germline V CDR1 and CDR2: SGDLS, YYNGEE. The CDR3 coding sequence is TGTGCCAGCAGCGTAGAAGGACAGGGGTACCACGAGCAGTACTTC. It is translated as CASSVEGQGYHEQYF.

V is TRBV20-1 and J is TRBJ2-3; D gene ambiguous. Germline V gives CDR1 DFQATT, CDR2 SNEGSKA (reference sequence). The V gene lost 0 bases and the J gene lost 0 bases, with 10 bases spanning the gap. The CDR3 is 15 residues long. CDR3 in DNA: TGCAGTGCTAGAGATCAAAGCGAGAGCACAGATACGCAGTATTTT. This sequence encodes CSARDQSESTDTQYF.

The chain uses TRBV4-2 and TRBJ2-1; 8 bases line up with TRBD2. Near its end, the DNA agrees better with TRBJ2-7, so the J call may be wrong. The CDR3 runs to 17 residues. Germline values: CDR1 LGHNA, CDR2 YNFKEQ. The CDR3 spells CASSQEVAGRVYNEQYF. The CDR3 region has the DNA TGTGCCAGCAGCCAAGAGGTAGCGGGAAGGGTCTACAATGAGCAGTACTTC.

This clonotype was counted between two and nine times. V is TRBV20-1 and J is TRBJ2-1, with TRBD2 as a possible D gene (6 bases). The CDR3 contains 16 residues. Germline V gives CDR1 DFQATT, CDR2 SNEGSKA (reference sequence). V was cut by 3 bases and J by 7 bases, with 22 bases left in between. In DNA, the CDR3 is TGCAGTGCTAGTCACCCTAAAGGAGGGAGGAATAATGAGCAGTTCTTC. The encoded protein is CSASHPKGGRNNEQFF.

This clonotype was observed a few times. One junction end disagrees with the germline gene, perhaps due to a read error. The J gene is TRBJ1-1, the V gene TRBV14; D not certain. This CDR3 region has 14 residues. Germline V lookup: CDR1 SGHDN, CDR2 FVKESK. The CDR3 here is CASSQGGTDTEAFF. The CDR3 nucleotides read TGTGCCAGCAGCCAAGGCGGTACCGACACTGAGGCTTTCTTT.

V is TRBV14 and J is TRBJ2-5; a possible D gene is TRBD1 (7 bases). The V gene's germline CDR1 is SGHDN and CDR2 FVKESK. V gave up 0 bases and J gave up 5 bases, with 13 bases separating them. This CDR3 has 15 amino acids. CDR3 region: CASSQDTRGEETQYF. The CDR3 DNA reads as TGTGCCAGCAGCCAAGATACCAGGGGGGAGGAGACCCAGTACTTC.

This clonotype occurred a few times. The chain is built from TRBV7-2 and TRBJ2-1; D is uncertain. Germline V gene data show CDR1 as SGHTA and CDR2 as FQGNSA. Trimming stripped 8 bases from V and 4 bases from J, with 9 bases between. The CDR3 has 12 residues. CDR3 in amino acids: CASGALYNEQFF. DNA for the CDR3: TGTGCCAGCGGCGCGCTGTACAATGAGCAGTTCTTC. The whole variable domain, remainder taken from reference TRBV7-2 and TRBJ2-1, is GAGVSQSPSNKVTEKGKDVELRCDPISGHTALYWYRQSLGQGLEFLIYFQGNSAPDKSGLPSDRFSAERTGGSVSTLTIQRTQQEDSAVYLCASGALYNEQFFGPGTRLTVL.

The chain employs TRBV2 and TRBJ2-7, with 8 bases aligning to TRBD1. CDR3 length: 14 residues. V was pared by 11 bases and J by 7 bases, with 16 bases of the junction left unmatched. Germline V gene lookup returns CDR1 SNHLY and CDR2 FYNNEI. The CDR3 coding sequence is TGTGCCGCGGGGAACAGGGGGTACTACAATGAGCAGTACTTC. It translates to CAAGNRGYYNEQYF.

This clonotype was counted a few times. The chain is built from TRBV12-3 or TRBV12-4 and TRBJ1-2, with a tentative D call TRBD1 (6 bases). The CDR3 spans 15 residues. The ends were cut back, 5 bases at V and 0 bases at J, with 13 bases in the middle. The DNA for the CDR3 is TGTGCCAGCAGTCCCCCAGGGGCTCCTAACTATGGCTACACCTTC. Residues: CASSPPGAPNYGYTF.

The CDR3 spells CASSVAVAGARATQFF. DNA for the CDR3: TGTGCCAGCAGCGTAGCCGTGGCGGGGGCCAGAGCCACCCAGTTCTTC. J is TRBJ2-1 and V is TRBV9; D is perhaps TRBD2 (7 bases). CDR3 length: 16 residues. V lost 0 bases and J 13 bases, leaving 23 bases between the germline ends. Looked up from germline, CDR1 is SGDLS and CDR2 is YYNGEE.

The chain is built from TRBV10-3 and TRBJ2-3; D may be TRBD1 (5 bases). The V gene's germline CDR1 is ENHRY and CDR2 SYGVKD. V was trimmed by 6 bases and J by 2 bases, leaving 9 bases between them. The CDR3 is 13 residues long. CDR3 nucleotides: TGTGCCATCAGAGGGGAAGTCACAGATACGCAGTATTTT. Protein: CAIRGEVTDTQYF.

The gene calls are TRBV20-1 and TRBJ1-1; TRBD1 might be the D (5 bases). This CDR3 region has 13 residues. V gave up 4 bases and J gave up 3 bases, with 12 bases separating them. CDR1 DFQATT and CDR2 SNEGSKA come from the germline V gene (reference sequence). CDR3 sequence reads: CSANPGLYTEAFF. The CDR3 nucleotides are TGCAGTGCTAATCCAGGGTTATACACTGAAGCTTTCTTT.

This clonotype was counted at least ten times. The chain recombines TRBV29-1 with TRBJ2-1; D is uncertain. The CDR3 is 14 amino acids. The V gene's germline CDR1 is SQVTM and CDR2 ANQGSEA. The V end was cut by 4 bases, the J end by 1 base, with 11 bases between. CDR3 coding DNA: TGCAGCGTTGGAAACGATGGTTCCTACAATGAGCAGTTCTTC. Translating it yields CSVGNDGSYNEQFF.

This clonotype was found a few times. The J gene is TRBJ2-7, the V gene TRBV2, with 8 bases that match TRBD1. The CDR3 is made up of 15 amino acids. The V gene end was trimmed by 3 bases and the J gene end by 3 bases; junction bases not matched to a gene: 7. Germline V gene data show CDR1 as SNHLY and CDR2 as FYNNEI. The CDR3 sequence is CASSDRGQSLYEQYF. The CDR3 nucleotides are TGTGCCAGCAGTGACAGGGGGCAATCTCTCTACGAGCAGTACTTC. Supplemented by reference TRBV2 and TRBJ2-7, the full variable domain reads EPEVTQTPSHQVTQMGQEVILRCVPISNHLYFYWYRQILGQKVEFLVSFYNNEISEKSEIFDDQFSVERPDGSNFTLKIRSTKLEDSAMYFCASSDRGQSLYEQYFGPGTRLTVT.

The sample holds a few counts of this clonotype. The CDR3 bases are TGCGCCAGCCGAGGGCAGGCCACTGAAGCTTTCTTT. It specifies CASRGQATEAFF. The V call is TRBV5-1, the J call TRBJ1-1; D is unresolved. V lost 7 bases, J lost 4 bases, and 11 bases lay in between. The CDR3 length is 12 residues. The germline gives CDR1 SGHRS, CDR2 YFSETQ.

The rearrangement joins TRBV20-1 to TRBJ2-5; D uncertain. The CDR3 is made up of 12 amino acids. Germline V gene sequence: CDR1 DFQATT, CDR2 SNEGSKA (reference sequence). V was clipped by 2 bases and J by 1 base, with 5 bases between them. In DNA form, the CDR3 reads TGCAGTGCTAGACGTAGCCAAGAGACCCAGTACTTC. It codes for CSARRSQETQYF.

J is TRBJ2-3 and V is TRBV25-1; weak D call: TRBD2 (7 bases). The CDR3 runs 15 residues. Trimming left V 1 base short and J 4 bases short, with 12 bases between. Germline assignment: CDR1 MGHDK and CDR2 SYGVNS. The CDR3 spells CASSEWGREPDTQYF. The CDR3 DNA sequence: TGTGCCAGCAGTGAATGGGGGCGGGAGCCAGATACGCAGTATTTT.

As regards this clonotype: Germline is not matched at one junction end, which may reflect a read error. J is TRBJ2-5 and V is TRBV30; the match to TRBD2 covers 9 bases. CDR1 and CDR2 (germline): GTSNPN, SVGIG (reference sequence). The CDR3 runs to 12 residues. CDR3 region: CAGSSGGETQYF. CDR3 sequence (DNA): TGTGCCGGGAGTAGCGGGGGCGAGACCCAGTACTTC.

This clonotype turned up a few times. CDR3 nucleotides: TGTGCCACCAGTGATTCTTACGCGGGGCGTGGAGATACGCAGTATTTT. It translates to CATSDSYAGRGDTQYF. V gene TRBV24-1 combines with J gene TRBJ2-3; perhaps TRBD2 as D (6 bases). V dropped 2 bases and J dropped 5 bases, with 16 bases sitting between them. The CDR3 spans 16 residues. Germline V CDR1 and CDR2: KGHDR, SFDVKD.